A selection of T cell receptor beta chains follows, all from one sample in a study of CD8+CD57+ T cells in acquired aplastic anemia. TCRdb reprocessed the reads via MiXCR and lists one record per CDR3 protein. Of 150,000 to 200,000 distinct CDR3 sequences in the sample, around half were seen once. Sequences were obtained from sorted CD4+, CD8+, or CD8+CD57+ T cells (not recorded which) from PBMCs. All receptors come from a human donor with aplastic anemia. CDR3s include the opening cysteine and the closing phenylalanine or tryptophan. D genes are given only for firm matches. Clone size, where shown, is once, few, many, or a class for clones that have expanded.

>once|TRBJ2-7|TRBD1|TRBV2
CASRGTGGRYEQYF
TGTGCCAGCAGGGGGACAGGGGGCCGCTACGAGCAGTACTTC
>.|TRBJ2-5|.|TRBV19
CASSQADQETQYF
TGTGCCAGTAGTCAGGCAGATCAAGAGACCCAGTACTTC
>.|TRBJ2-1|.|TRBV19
CASSILGASYNEQFF
TGTGCCAGTAGTATCTTGGGGGCCTCCTACAATGAGCAGTTCTTC
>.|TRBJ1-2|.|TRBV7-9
CASPKEAQVYDYTF
TGTGCCAGCCCCAAGGAGGCGCAGGTCTATGACTACACCTTC
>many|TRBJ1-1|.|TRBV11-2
CASSLDRGRLNTEAFF
TGTGCCAGCAGCTTAGATCGGGGGAGGTTGAACACTGAAGCTTTCTTT
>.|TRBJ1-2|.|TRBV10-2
CASRPTEDYGYTF
TGCGCCAGCAGACCAACAGAAGACTATGGCTACACCTTC
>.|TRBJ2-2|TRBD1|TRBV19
CASSIETGVTGELFF
TGTGCCAGTAGTATAGAGACAGGGGTCACCGGGGAGCTGTTTTTT
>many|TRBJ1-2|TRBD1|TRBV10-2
CASSTTGLHGYTF
TGCGCCAGCAGTACGACAGGGTTGCATGGCTACACCTTC
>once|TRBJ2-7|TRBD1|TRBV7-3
CASSQFAGGDHEQYF
TGTGCCAGCAGTCAATTCGCAGGGGGCGACCACGAGCAGTACTTC
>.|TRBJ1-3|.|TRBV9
CASSVDTSGNTIYF
TGTGCCAGCAGCGTAGACACCTCTGGAAACACCATATATTTT
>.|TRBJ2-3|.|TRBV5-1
CASSAARGRSTDTQYF
TGCGCCAGCAGCGCCGCAAGGGGACGGAGCACAGATACGCAGTATTTT
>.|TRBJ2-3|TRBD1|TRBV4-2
CASSSLQGADTQYF
TGTGCCAGCAGCAGCCTACAGGGGGCAGATACGCAGTATTTT
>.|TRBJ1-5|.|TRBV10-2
CASTQDSNQPQHF
TGCGCCAGCACTCAGGATAGCAATCAGCCCCAGCATTTT
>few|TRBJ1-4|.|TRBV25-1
CASSGLGPEKLFF
TGTGCCAGCAGTGGGCTAGGGCCTGAAAAACTGTTTTTT